This T cell receptor beta chain was documented in a study of cytomegalovirus exposure and HLA in healthy donors. Researchers ran the PCR with 60 Vbeta and 13 Jbeta primers. Under the authors' procedure: A follow-up analysis tallied about 80 million unique TCR beta chains, approximately 11 million shared. Some clones are missing from TCRdb's copy, which holds only in-frame ones; the method was immunoSEQ multiplex PCR. From that table come the V and J calls and clone size; the DNA was used to work out D and trimming. The sample carries about 75,000 clones, approximately 80% recorded once. Study observations and caveats: Relative to equally common others, HLA-associated TCR beta chains showed greater clonal expansion in a later analysis.

Deletions cut 3 bases from V and 7 bases from J, with 13 bases between. CDR3 length: 15 amino acids. Concerning this clone itself: What it recognizes is unknown.

This clonotype originated in a man between 65 and 85 years old in good health and CMV-seropositive. J is TRBJ1-6 and V is TRBV23-1, with D tentatively TRBD1 (5 bases). TRBV23-1 is an ORF, and what it does is uncertain. The sequenced sample consisted of PBMCs. The CDR3 DNA sequence: TGCGCCAGCAGTCACCACGTGCAGGGAAATTCACCCCTCCACTTT. Protein: CASSHHVQGNSPLHF.